The 21 T cell receptor beta chains given below trace back to one sample, sequenced in a study of cytomegalovirus exposure and HLA in healthy donors (dated by TCRdb to 2017 to 2019). Libraries were constructed by the immunoSEQ multiplex PCR assay. A mixture of 60 forward primers for TCR Vbeta segments and 13 reverse primers for TCR Jbeta segments was used in the multiplex PCR. The immuneACCESS repertoire file appears here via TCRdb, limited to in-frame rearrangements. These files lack a portion of the clones; in checked studies, under half of the deficit traces to unresolved V genes, and the cause of the others is not known. The sample table records about 140,000 clones; roughly four fifths of these occur just once. The top ten constitute 14% of the sample. The sample comprised PBMCs. The receptor set was obtained from a human donor in good health.

V is TRBV7-2 and J is TRBJ2-7; a possible D gene is TRBD2 (7 bases). The CDR3 contains 16 residues. Trimming left V 2 bases short and J 4 bases short, with 18 bases between. CDR1 and CDR2 from the germline V gene are SGHTA and FQGNSA. The CDR3 is CASSLHPGGPGYEQYF. The DNA of the CDR3 is TGTGCCAGCAGCTTACATCCCGGGGGGCCCGGGTACGAGCAGTACTTC. Together with reference TRBV7-2 and TRBJ2-7, the CDR3 gives the full variable domain: GAGVSQSPSNKVTEKGKDVELRCDPISGHTALYWYRQSLGQGLEFLIYFQGNSAPDKSGLPSDRFSAERTGGSVSTLTIQRTQQEDSAVYLCASSLHPGGPGYEQYFGPGTRLTVT.

V usage is TRBV9 and J usage is TRBJ2-2, with D possibly matching TRBD2 (6 bases). V lost 3 bases, J lost 8 bases, and 11 bases lay in between. The germline V gene encodes CDR1 SGDLS and CDR2 YYNGEE. The CDR3 extends over 13 amino acids. Written as DNA, the CDR3 is TGTGCCAGCAGCGCCGGGGGAAGTGGGGAGCTGTTTTTT. Encoded protein: CASSAGGSGELFF. Looking up the rest from reference TRBV9 and TRBJ2-2 gives the full variable domain: DSGVTQTPKHLITATGQRVTLRCSPRSGDLSVYWYQQSLDQGLQFLIQYYNGEERAKGNILERFSAQQFPDLHSELNLSSLELGDSALYFCASSAGGSGELFFGEGSRLTVL.

V usage is TRBV5-6 and J usage is TRBJ1-1; TRBD1 is a possible D gene (5 bases). The germline V gene encodes CDR1 SGHDT and CDR2 YYEEEE. V was shortened by 0 bases and J by 0 bases, with 9 bases between the two germline ends. The CDR3 sequence is 15 residues long. The CDR3 sequence: CASSLASGMNTEAFF. In DNA, the CDR3 is TGTGCCAGCAGCTTGGCCTCAGGGATGAACACTGAAGCTTTCTTT.

This sequence joins TRBV13 and TRBJ2-3, with 8 bases fitting TRBD1. CDR3 size: 15 residues. V trimming: 2 bases; J trimming: 6 bases; junction bases outside the gene matches: 7. CDR1 and CDR2 (germline): PRHDT, FYEKMQ (reference sequence). Here the CDR3 reads CASSLLQGGRDTQYF. As DNA, the CDR3 is TGTGCCAGCAGCTTACTACAGGGGGGTCGGGATACGCAGTATTTT.

This clone appeared once. The chain joins TRBV30 to TRBJ2-7; 8 positions agree with TRBD2. J was trimmed by 2 bases and V by 8 bases; bases with no gene match: 8. The germline V gene has CDR1 GTSNPN and CDR2 SVGIG (reference sequence). The CDR3 length is 13 residues. CDR3 protein: CALIAGYPYEQYF. The CDR3, as DNA: TGTGCCCTAATAGCGGGATACCCCTACGAGCAGTACTTC.

This clone has just one count. V is TRBV12-5 and J is TRBJ2-1, with D perhaps matching TRBD2 (6 bases). The germline gives CDR1 LGHNT, CDR2 FRNRAP. The length of the CDR3 is 13 residues. Trimming stripped 5 bases from V and 7 bases from J, with 12 bases between. The CDR3 protein is CASGTYGGNEQFF. DNA of the CDR3: TGTGCTAGTGGTACCTACGGGGGTAATGAGCAGTTCTTC.

The rearrangement uses TRBV4-1 and TRBJ2-1, with 9 positions matching TRBD1. Germline V gene data show CDR1 as MGHRA and CDR2 as YSYEKL. The CDR3 runs to 18 residues. Trimming at V came to 2 bases and at J to 0 bases, leaving 8 bases not matched to a gene. CDR3 amino acids: CASSQSLLGQGSYNEQFF. The CDR3 DNA reads TGCGCCAGCAGCCAAAGTTTGCTGGGACAGGGCTCCTACAATGAGCAGTTCTTC.

The V call is TRBV6-5, the J call TRBJ2-2, with D uncertain. Trimming took off 5 bases at V and 4 bases at J, with 11 bases between the two ends. Germline lookup yields CDR1 MNHEY and CDR2 SVGAGI. The CDR3 is made up of 14 amino acids. CDR3 sequence reads: CASSNFPVTGELFF. Here the CDR3 DNA reads TGTGCCAGCAGTAACTTTCCGGTCACCGGGGAGCTGTTTTTT.

The V gene is TRBV5-6, the J gene TRBJ1-5; 8 positions agree with TRBD1. V lost 0 bases to trimming and J lost 4 bases; unmatched junction nucleotides: 6. Germline values: CDR1 SGHDT, CDR2 YYEEEE. The length of the CDR3 is 16 residues. As DNA, the CDR3 is TGTGCCAGCAGCTTGGGCCCAGGGGGCTCTAATCAGCCCCAGCATTTT. It specifies CASSLGPGGSNQPQHF.

The chain carries TRBV29-1 and TRBJ2-3; a possible D gene is TRBD2 (6 bases). The germline V gene has CDR1 SQVTM and CDR2 ANQGSEA. CDR3 size: 17 residues. With 3 bases removed from V and 0 bases from J, the gap between germline ends came to 19 bases. The CDR3 is CSVEFGRRGPSTDTQYF. In DNA, the CDR3 is TGCAGCGTTGAGTTCGGTCGGAGGGGCCCTAGCACAGATACGCAGTATTTT.

The chain carries TRBV6-5 and TRBJ1-2; tentative D call: TRBD1 (6 bases). CDR1 and CDR2 from the germline V gene are MNHEY and SVGAGI. The V and J ends lost 0 bases and 8 bases respectively, with 13 bases between them. This CDR3 has 14 residues. The CDR3 DNA follows: TGTGCCAGCAGTTACTCGCCGGGACACTTGGGCTACACCTTC. Encoded protein: CASSYSPGHLGYTF.

The CDR3 bases are TGTGCCAGCAGCCCAATTGGGGTGACGGGGGCCAAAAACATTCAGTACTTC. It specifies CASSPIGVTGAKNIQYF. V gene TRBV14 combines with J gene TRBJ2-4, with D possibly TRBD2 on 5 matching bases. Trimming shortened V by 4 bases and J by 1 base, and 17 bases separated the two germline ends. CDR1 and CDR2 from the germline V gene are SGHDN and FVKESK. CDR3 size: 17 residues.

The V call is TRBV2, the J call TRBJ1-3; 9 positions agree with TRBD1. Germline V gives CDR1 SNHLY, CDR2 FYNNEI. J gave up 2 bases and V 4 bases, and 3 bases lay outside the gene matches. The CDR3 has 15 amino acids. The CDR3 region is CASSVQGAPGNTIYF. CDR3 sequence (DNA): TGTGCCAGCAGTGTACAGGGGGCCCCTGGAAACACCATATATTTT.

The chain has TRBV7-2 and TRBJ2-7; D not certain. Germline CDR1 and CDR2: SGHTA and FQGNSA. The length of the CDR3 is 13 residues. V lost 3 bases and J 3 bases, leaving 9 bases between the germline ends. CDR3 DNA sequence: TGTGCCAGCAGCTTGCGTTACGGCTACGAGCAGTACTTC. This encodes CASSLRYGYEQYF.

The rearrangement uses TRBV25-1 and TRBJ2-3; TRBD1 matches 8 bases. Germline V gives CDR1 MGHDK, CDR2 SYGVNS. After removal of 6 bases from V and 5 bases from J, the junction contained 4 bases not matched to a gene. The CDR3 contains 13 residues. The CDR3 reads CASRRQGLDTQYF. For the CDR3, the DNA is TGTGCCAGCAGGAGACAGGGGCTAGATACGCAGTATTTT. Full variable domain (rest looked up from reference TRBV25-1 and TRBJ2-3): EADIYQTPRYLVIGTGKKITLECSQTMGHDKMYWYQQDPGMELHLIHYSYGVNSTEKGDLSSESTVSRIRTEHFPLTLESARPSHTSQYLCASRRQGLDTQYFGPGTRLTVL.

The rearrangement uses TRBV5-1 and TRBJ2-2, with 14 nucleotides matching TRBD2. CDR3 length: 19 amino acids. After removal of 2 bases from V and 7 bases from J, the junction contained 13 bases not matched to a gene. Per germline, CDR1 SGHRS and CDR2 YFSETQ. CDR3: CASSLYPPGTSGSNGELFF. The CDR3 DNA follows: TGCGCCAGCAGCTTATACCCCCCCGGGACTAGCGGGAGTAACGGGGAGCTGTTTTTT.

V usage is TRBV15 and J usage is TRBJ1-1, with 8 bases aligning to TRBD1. The ends lost 1 base at V and 3 bases at J; junction bases unmatched: 7. The CDR3 spans 16 residues. Germline V gene data show CDR1 as LNHNV and CDR2 as YYDKDF (reference sequence). CDR3 sequence: CATSRGRTGRYTEAFF. As DNA, the CDR3 is TGTGCCACCAGCAGAGGGAGGACAGGGAGGTACACTGAAGCTTTCTTT.

The CDR3 DNA reads TGTGCCAGTAGTAATCGGCAGGCGGGAGGCTACACCTTC. It specifies CASSNRQAGGYTF. This chain connects TRBV19 to TRBJ1-2; D remains ambiguous. Trimming took off 4 bases at V and 8 bases at J, with 14 bases between the two ends. This CDR3 comprises 13 residues. Looked up from germline, CDR1 is LNHDA and CDR2 is SQIVND (reference sequence).

The V gene is TRBV19, the J gene TRBJ1-3; D possibly corresponds to TRBD1 (6 bases). Germline CDR1 reads LNHDA; CDR2 reads SQIVND (reference sequence). The V and J ends lost 10 bases and 4 bases respectively, with 14 bases between them. The CDR3 extends over 13 amino acids. CDR3 DNA sequence: TGTGCCACGAAACAGACAGGCGGAAACACCATATATTTT. The encoded protein is CATKQTGGNTIYF.

The genes are TRBV9 and TRBJ1-2; D unclear. Germline V lookup: CDR1 SGDLS, CDR2 YYNGEE. V lost 3 bases and J lost 8, with 5 bases in between. The CDR3 loop spans 10 amino acids. DNA for the CDR3: TGTGCCAGCAGCGGCGGGGGCTACACCTTC. Its translation: CASSGGGYTF.

V usage is TRBV18 and J usage is TRBJ2-7, with D perhaps matching TRBD1 (6 bases). This CDR3 is 15 amino acids long. The V and J ends lost 3 bases and 2 bases respectively, with 14 bases between them. The germline V gene encodes CDR1 KGHSH and CDR2 LQKENI. The DNA of the CDR3 is TGTGCCAGCTCACCGCAGTCACAGGGACCCTACGAGCAGTACTTC. Its translation is CASSPQSQGPYEQYF.